A selection of T cell receptor beta chains follows, all from one sample in a study of graft-versus-host responses after intestinal transplantation. The antigens for these receptors are not known. Produced via immunoSEQ multiplex PCR; TCRdb's table is partial and in-frame only. The table has about 110,000 clones, 85% to 95% seen once. The material sequenced was unstimulated CD8+ T cells sorted from spleen or lymph node cells, taken before transplant. All receptors come from a human donor who was the organ donor for an intestinal transplant. The CDR3 runs from the conserved cysteine through the conserved F or W. D genes are given only for firm matches. Not all rows give a size; the values are once, few, many and, for expanded clones, a class.

V gene	D gene	clone size	J gene	CDR3 protein	CDR3 DNA
TRBV28	-	-	TRBJ1-5	CASSFGYTPFNWGNQPQHF	TGTGCCAGCTCGTTCGGATATACTCCCTTTAACTGGGGCAATCAGCCCCAGCATTTT
TRBV9	-	-	TRBJ2-1	CASSVDLGDEQFF	TGTGCCAGCAGCGTAGATCTTGGTGATGAGCAGTTCTTC
TRBV19	-	-	TRBJ2-7	CASSSDSYEQYF	TGTGCCAGTAGTAGCGACAGCTACGAGCAGTACTTC
TRBV9	-	-	TRBJ1-2	CASSGEGVTSYGYTF	TGTGCCAGCAGCGGAGAGGGGGTCACTAGCTATGGCTACACCTTC
TRBV4-1	TRBD2	-	TRBJ2-7	CASSQEGLPSGRAYEQYF	TGCGCCAGCAGCCAAGAAGGCCTACCTAGCGGGAGGGCCTACGAGCAGTACTTC
TRBV28	TRBD1	-	TRBJ2-7	CASSTPGQANEGSYEQYF	TGTGCCAGCAGCACGCCGGGACAGGCCAACGAAGGGTCCTACGAGCAGTACTTC
TRBV5-4	-	-	TRBJ1-1	CASSYTGLNTEAFF	TGTGCCAGCAGCTACACGGGGTTGAACACTGAAGCTTTCTTT
TRBV19	-	-	TRBJ1-5	CASSMDGYNQPQHF	TGTGCCAGTAGTATGGACGGCTACAATCAGCCCCAGCATTTT
TRBV4-2	TRBD2	-	TRBJ2-7	CASSQGGLAWEQYF	TGTGCCAGCAGCCAAGGTGGACTAGCATGGGAGCAGTACTTC
TRBV7-2	TRBD2	-	TRBJ2-3	CASSLLAGKDTQYF	TGTGCCAGCAGCTTATTAGCGGGTAAAGATACGCAGTATTTT
TRBV13	-	once	TRBJ1-2	CASSLQEYGYTF	TGTGCCAGCAGCTTACAAGAATATGGCTACACCTTC
TRBV15	-	-	TRBJ2-2	CATSQNRAGELFF	TGTGCCACCAGCCAGAACAGGGCCGGGGAGCTGTTTTTT
TRBV10-3	-	-	TRBJ2-7	CAISESMDWVAYEQYF	TGTGCCATCAGTGAGTCGATGGATTGGGTTGCCTACGAGCAGTACTTC
TRBV19	-	-	TRBJ1-1	CASGGRNTEAFF	TGTGCCAGTGGAGGGAGGAACACTGAAGCTTTCTTT
TRBV27	-	-	TRBJ1-4	CASSTEDSPGLGKLFF	TGTGCCAGCAGTACCGAGGACAGCCCCGGTTTAGGAAAACTGTTTTTT
TRBV13	-	-	TRBJ2-1	CASSRTLGAYNEQFF	TGTGCCAGCAGCCGGACCCTTGGTGCCTACAATGAGCAGTTCTTC
TRBV10-3	-	-	TRBJ1-1	CAISERGSPEAFF	TGTGCCATCAGTGAGAGGGGCTCGCCTGAAGCTTTCTTT
TRBV6-5	-	-	TRBJ1-1	CASSYSPVSMNTEAFF	TGTGCCAGCAGTTACTCGCCAGTAAGCATGAACACTGAAGCTTTCTTT
TRBV9	TRBD2	-	TRBJ2-1	CASSGVSGTSYNEQFF	TGTGCCAGCAGCGGAGTTAGCGGGACCTCCTACAATGAGCAGTTCTTC
TRBV6-6	-	-	TRBJ2-7	CASSYSDNSYEQYF	TGTGCCAGCAGTTACTCGGACAACTCCTACGAGCAGTACTTC
TRBV14	TRBD2	-	TRBJ2-5	CASSQEEAGDGLGEETQYF	TGTGCCAGCAGCCAAGAGGAGGCGGGAGATGGGTTGGGGGAAGAGACCCAGTACTTC
TRBV6-5	-	-	TRBJ2-7	CASSQGDEQYF	TGTGCCAGCAGTCAAGGGGACGAGCAGTACTTC
TRBV28	-	-	TRBJ2-3	CASSLGDEDTQYF	TGTGCCAGCAGTCTGGGGGACGAAGATACGCAGTATTTT
TRBV6-6	-	few	TRBJ1-1	CASSPRGHEAFF	TGTGCCAGCAGTCCAAGAGGACATGAAGCTTTCTTT
TRBV27	-	once	TRBJ2-7	CASSFGGPSSYEQYF	TGTGCCAGCAGTTTCGGAGGGCCGAGCTCCTACGAGCAGTACTTC
TRBV7-9	-	-	TRBJ2-7	CASNMGGVEQYF	TGTGCCAGCAATATGGGGGGAGTCGAGCAGTACTTC
TRBV5-8	-	-	TRBJ2-5	CASSSGTQYF	TGTGCCAGCAGCTCAGGGACCCAGTACTTC